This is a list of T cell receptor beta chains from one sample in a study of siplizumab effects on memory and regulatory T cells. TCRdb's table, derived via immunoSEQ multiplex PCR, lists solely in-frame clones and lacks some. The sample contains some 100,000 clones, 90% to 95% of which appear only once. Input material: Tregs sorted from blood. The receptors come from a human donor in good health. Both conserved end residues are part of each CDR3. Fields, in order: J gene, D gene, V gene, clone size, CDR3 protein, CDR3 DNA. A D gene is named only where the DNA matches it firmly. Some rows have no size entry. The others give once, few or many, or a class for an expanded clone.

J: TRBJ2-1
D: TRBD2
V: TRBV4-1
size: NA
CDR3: CASSQDYGGRAKEQFF
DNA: TGCGCCAGCAGCCAAGATTATGGCGGGAGGGCCAAAGAGCAGTTCTTC

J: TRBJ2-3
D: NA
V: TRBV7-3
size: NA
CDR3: CASSFTGTDTQYF
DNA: TGTGCCAGCAGCTTCACCGGGACAGATACGCAGTATTTT

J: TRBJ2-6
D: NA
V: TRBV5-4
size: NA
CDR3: CASSDGGAGANVLTF
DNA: TGTGCCAGCAGCGATGGGGGCGCTGGGGCCAACGTCCTGACTTTC

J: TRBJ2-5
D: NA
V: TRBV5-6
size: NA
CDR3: CASSLGVRETQYF
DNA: TGTGCCAGCAGCTTAGGGGTCAGAGAGACCCAGTACTTC

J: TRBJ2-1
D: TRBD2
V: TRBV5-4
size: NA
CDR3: CASSSGRNSYNEQFF
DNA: TGTGCCAGCAGCAGCGGGAGGAACAGCTACAATGAGCAGTTCTTC

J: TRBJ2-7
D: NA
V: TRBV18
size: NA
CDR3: CASSPRPGRTSYEQYF
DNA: TGTGCCAGCTCACCAAGGCCCGGACGTACATCCTACGAGCAGTACTTC

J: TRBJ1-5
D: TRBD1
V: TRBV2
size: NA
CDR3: CASSRGPNQPQHF
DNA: TGTGCCAGCAGTAGGGGGCCCAATCAGCCCCAGCATTTT

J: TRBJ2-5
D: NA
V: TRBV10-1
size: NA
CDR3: CASSEQGPSGGTQYF
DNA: TGCGCCAGCAGTGAACAGGGACCGTCGGGGGGGACCCAGTACTTC

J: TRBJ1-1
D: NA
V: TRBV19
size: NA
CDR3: CASTKGGMNTEAFF
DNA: TGTGCCAGTACTAAGGGCGGAATGAACACTGAAGCTTTCTTT

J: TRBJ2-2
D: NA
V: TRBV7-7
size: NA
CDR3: CASSWTSNTGELFF
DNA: TGTGCTAGCAGCTGGACTTCGAACACCGGGGAGCTGTTTTTT

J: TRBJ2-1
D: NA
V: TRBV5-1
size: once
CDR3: CASSLAGASNEQFF
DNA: TGCGCCAGCAGCTTGGCGGGAGCGTCAAATGAGCAGTTCTTC

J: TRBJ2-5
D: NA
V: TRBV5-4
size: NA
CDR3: CASSLAGYGGETQYF
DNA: TGTGCCAGCAGCTTAGCGGGTTATGGTGGAGAGACCCAGTACTTC